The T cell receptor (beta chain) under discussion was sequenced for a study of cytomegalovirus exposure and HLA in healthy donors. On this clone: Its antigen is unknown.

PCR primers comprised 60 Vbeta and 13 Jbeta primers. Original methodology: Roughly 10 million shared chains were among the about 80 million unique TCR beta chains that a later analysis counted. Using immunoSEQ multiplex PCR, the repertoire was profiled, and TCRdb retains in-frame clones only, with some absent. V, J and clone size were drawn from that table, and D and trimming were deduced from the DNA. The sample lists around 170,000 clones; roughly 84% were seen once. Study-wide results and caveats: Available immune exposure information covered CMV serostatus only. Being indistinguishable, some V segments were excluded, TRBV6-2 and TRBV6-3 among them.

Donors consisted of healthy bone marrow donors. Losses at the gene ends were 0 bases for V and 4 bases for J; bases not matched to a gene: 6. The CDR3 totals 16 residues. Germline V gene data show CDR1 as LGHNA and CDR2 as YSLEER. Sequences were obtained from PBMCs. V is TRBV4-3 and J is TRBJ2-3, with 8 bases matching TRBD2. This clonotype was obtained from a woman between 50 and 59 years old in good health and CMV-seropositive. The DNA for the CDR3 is TGCGCCAGCAGCCAAGATATCGCGGGGGGTGCAGATACGCAGTATTTT. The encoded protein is CASSQDIAGGADTQYF.